One sample yielded the 26 T cell receptor beta chains listed below, sequenced in a study of blood T cell repertoires in COVID-19. Clones were read by immunoSEQ multiplex PCR, and TCRdb kept only the in-frame ones, dropping some. The sample has under 250,000 clones, about 80% seen once. Sequences were obtained from peripheral blood. The receptor source for this set is a middle-aged man with active or convalescent COVID-19.

This rearrangement joins TRBV7-2 to TRBJ2-7; possible D gene TRBD1, 6 bases. V shed 5 bases and J shed 4 bases, with 12 bases lying between them. Per germline, CDR1 SGHTA and CDR2 FQGNSA. The CDR3 sequence is 13 residues long. DNA of the CDR3: TGTGCCAGCAGCCTTTACAGGGCTTACGAGCAGTACTTC. This translates into CASSLYRAYEQYF. Variable domain in full (rest from reference TRBV7-2 and TRBJ2-7): GAGVSQSPSNKVTEKGKDVELRCDPISGHTALYWYRQSLGQGLEFLIYFQGNSAPDKSGLPSDRFSAERTGGSVSTLTIQRTQQEDSAVYLCASSLYRAYEQYFGPGTRLTVT.

The chain is built from TRBV18 and TRBJ2-1; unclear D gene. Germline V gene sequence: CDR1 KGHSH, CDR2 LQKENI. The CDR3 length is 14 residues. V dropped 3 bases and J dropped 6 bases, with 12 bases sitting between them. CDR3 sequence: CASSPPERPNEQFF. The CDR3, as DNA: TGTGCCAGCTCACCGCCCGAGAGGCCCAATGAGCAGTTCTTC.

The chain uses TRBV30 and TRBJ1-1; TRBD1 aligns across 9 bases. The junction had 2 bases not matched to a gene; V was cut back by 5 bases and J by 1 base. Germline assignment: CDR1 GTSNPN and CDR2 SVGIG (reference sequence). This CDR3 region has 13 residues. As DNA, the CDR3 is TGTGCCTGGTACAGGGGGCGGAACACTGAAGCTTTCTTT. As protein: CAWYRGRNTEAFF.

The chain has TRBV6-5 and TRBJ1-1; D uncertain. The CDR3 totals 13 residues. Germline V gene data show CDR1 as MNHEY and CDR2 as SVGAGI. The ends were cut back, 4 bases at V and 3 bases at J, with 9 bases in the middle. The CDR3 DNA reads TGTGCCAGCAGTTTTAAGAGCGACACTGAAGCTTTCTTT. It specifies CASSFKSDTEAFF.

The chain carries TRBV9 and TRBJ1-2; 7 positions match TRBD1. The germline CDR1 and CDR2 sequences are SGDLS and YYNGEE. This CDR3 has 18 residues. V shed 2 bases, J shed 6 bases, and the junction held 19 bases outside the gene matches. The DNA of the CDR3 is TGTGCCAGCAGCGTGAACCAACACACTCGACAGGGACGGAATGGCTACACCTTC. Protein product: CASSVNQHTRQGRNGYTF.

The gene calls are TRBV28 and TRBJ1-3; 7 bases are a match to TRBD1. The V gene's germline CDR1 is MDHEN and CDR2 SYDVKM. The CDR3 spans 16 residues. After removal of 5 bases from V and 4 bases from J, the junction contained 11 bases not matched to a gene. The CDR3 coding sequence is TGTGCCAGCAGTAAAGAATACAGGGGAGAAGGAAACACCATATATTTT. This encodes CASSKEYRGEGNTIYF.

The chain couples TRBV20-1 to TRBJ1-4, with D uncertain. The CDR3 loop spans 11 amino acids. Germline values: CDR1 DFQATT, CDR2 SNEGSKA (reference sequence). CDR3 sequence reads: CIATGNEKLFF. The CDR3 nucleotides are TGCATAGCGACCGGCAATGAAAAACTGTTTTTT.

This chain uses TRBV11-2 with TRBJ1-4; D is unclear. Trimming took 2 bases from V and 0 from J, leaving 10 bases between them. The V gene's germline CDR1 is SGHAT and CDR2 FQNNGV. The CDR3 runs to 16 residues. This CDR3 is CASSLNPLATNEKLFF. CDR3 nucleotide sequence: TGTGCCAGCAGCTTAAATCCCCTTGCAACTAATGAAAAACTGTTTTTT. The complete variable domain, with remaining parts taken from reference TRBV11-2 and TRBJ1-4, reads EAGVAQSPRYKIIEKRQSVAFWCNPISGHATLYWYQQILGQGPKLLIQFQNNGVVDDSQLPKDRFSAERLKGVDSTLKIQPAKLEDSAVYLCASSLNPLATNEKLFFGSGTQLSVL.

This clone was seen once. The V and J genes are TRBV7-2 and TRBJ1-3; no clear D gene. V shed 1 base and J shed 3 bases, with 7 bases lying between them. CDR3 length: 14 residues. CDR1 is SGHTA, CDR2 FQGNSA, per germline. This CDR3 is CASSLGAVGNTIYF. The CDR3 nucleotides read TGTGCCAGCAGCTTAGGTGCAGTTGGAAACACCATATATTTT.

A single count supports this clone. The rearrangement joins TRBV30 to TRBJ1-2; TRBD1 aligns across 8 bases. Germline CDR1 GTSNPN, CDR2 SVGIG (reference sequence). The CDR3 runs to 13 residues. The V gene end was trimmed by 1 base and the J gene end by 4 bases; junction bases not matched to a gene: 2. The CDR3 sequence: CAWSGGQVYGYTF. The DNA for the CDR3 is TGTGCCTGGAGTGGGGGACAGGTCTATGGCTACACCTTC.

This sequence joins TRBV19 and TRBJ2-7; 9 bases align to TRBD1. The ends lost 1 base at V and 3 bases at J; junction bases unmatched: 4. This CDR3 has 15 residues. The V gene's germline CDR1 is LNHDA and CDR2 SQIVND (reference sequence). The CDR3 sequence is CASSIGDRALYEQYF. In DNA, the CDR3 is TGTGCCAGTAGTATAGGGGACAGGGCTCTCTACGAGCAGTACTTC.

This chain connects TRBV7-2 to TRBJ1-5; 7 bases are shared with TRBD1. The CDR3 runs 16 residues. Trimming took 5 bases from V and 0 from J; bases not matched to a gene: 7. CDR1 and CDR2 from the germline V gene are SGHTA and FQGNSA. CDR3 protein: CASSPRQGNSNQPQHF. The CDR3, as DNA: TGTGCCAGCAGCCCCCGACAGGGTAATAGCAATCAGCCCCAGCATTTT.

This chain connects TRBV6-6 to TRBJ1-1; 11 bases align to TRBD1. The CDR3 has 18 amino acids. J lost 6 bases, V lost 5 bases, and 17 bases had no gene match. In germline, CDR1 is MNHNY, CDR2 SVGAGI (reference sequence). DNA for the CDR3: TGTGCCAGCAGTCCCCGAGGGGGGACAGGGGGACCCGGCGCTGAAGCTTTCTTT. Translation gives CASSPRGGTGGPGAEAFF.

The rearrangement uses TRBV5-1 and TRBJ1-4; D is possibly TRBD1 (5 bases). V was pared by 0 bases and J by 8 bases, with 14 bases between. CDR3 length: 15 residues. CDR1 and CDR2 (germline): SGHRS, YFSETQ. CDR3 sequence: CASSLDPRVNEKLFF. As DNA, the CDR3 is TGCGCCAGCAGCTTGGATCCCAGGGTAAACGAAAAACTGTTTTTT.

The chain uses TRBV11-3 and TRBJ1-1; 8 nucleotides agree with TRBD1. Germline V gene sequence: CDR1 SGHNT, CDR2 YENEEA. CDR3 length: 13 residues. V lost 2 bases and J lost 4; bases outside the gene matches: 0. CDR3 amino acids: CASSLTGGTEAFF. The CDR3 DNA reads TGTGCCAGCAGCTTAACAGGGGGCACTGAAGCTTTCTTT.

The V call is TRBV29-1, the J call TRBJ1-1; possible D gene TRBD1, 5 bases. With 7 bases removed from V and 7 bases from J, the gap between germline ends came to 22 bases. Germline loops: CDR1 SQVTM, CDR2 ANQGSEA. This CDR3 comprises 14 residues. The CDR3 loop reads CSANPDSTSLEAFF. The CDR3 DNA reads as TGCAGCGCCAACCCTGACAGTACATCCCTTGAAGCTTTCTTT.

This clone was detected only once. The gene calls are TRBV20-1 and TRBJ2-2; tentative D call: TRBD1 (5 bases). From germline, CDR1 is DFQATT and CDR2 SNEGSKA (reference sequence). CDR3 length: 11 amino acids. Trimming removed 3 bases at V and 6 bases at J, with 5 bases between. CDR3 sequence reads: CSARTAGELFF. The CDR3 bases are TGCAGTGCTAGGACAGCCGGGGAGCTGTTTTTT.

The chain has TRBV3-1 (or the pseudogene TRBV3-2) and TRBJ1-2; 9 positions agree with TRBD1. V trimming: 4 bases; J trimming: 7 bases; junction bases outside the gene matches: 7. Germline V gene lookup returns CDR1 LGHDT and CDR2 YNNKEL (reference sequence). This CDR3 is 14 amino acids long. Here the CDR3 reads CASSLQGALGGYTF. The DNA of the CDR3 is TGTGCCAGCAGCCTACAGGGGGCGCTGGGTGGCTACACCTTC.

The genes are TRBV25-1 and TRBJ1-1, with no clear D. This CDR3 spans 14 amino acids. V was trimmed by 4 bases and J by 2 bases, leaving 11 bases between them. The germline CDR1 and CDR2 sequences are MGHDK and SYGVNS. The CDR3 loop reads CASSVSGPNTEAFF. In DNA form, the CDR3 reads TGTGCCAGCAGTGTATCGGGTCCAAACACTGAAGCTTTCTTT.

V usage is TRBV19 and J usage is TRBJ1-6; D possibly corresponds to TRBD1 (5 bases). The length of the CDR3 is 14 residues. Deletions cut 3 bases from V and 7 bases from J, with 10 bases between. CDR1 LNHDA and CDR2 SQIVND come from the germline V gene (reference sequence). The CDR3 loop is CASSISQVNSPLHF. CDR3 sequence (DNA): TGTGCCAGTAGTATCTCACAGGTGAATTCACCCCTCCACTTT.

This clone was counted between two and nine times. This rearrangement joins TRBV7-2 to TRBJ2-7, with TRBD2 identical over 9 bases. V trimming: 5 bases; J trimming: 5 bases; junction bases outside the gene matches: 10. Germline V gene sequence: CDR1 SGHTA, CDR2 FQGNSA. The CDR3 has 15 residues. This CDR3 is CASSQPGTSFHEQYF. DNA of the CDR3: TGTGCCAGCAGCCAACCCGGGACTAGCTTCCACGAGCAGTACTTC. The whole variable domain, remainder taken from reference TRBV7-2 and TRBJ2-7, is GAGVSQSPSNKVTEKGKDVELRCDPISGHTALYWYRQSLGQGLEFLIYFQGNSAPDKSGLPSDRFSAERTGGSVSTLTIQRTQQEDSAVYLCASSQPGTSFHEQYFGPGTRLTVT.

The chain carries TRBV7-9 and TRBJ2-2; TRBD2 matches 12 bases. Germline trimming cut 5 bases from V and 6 bases from J; bases unmatched to any gene: 7. CDR3 length: 16 residues. CDR1 and CDR2 (germline): SEHNR, FQNEAQ (reference sequence). In DNA, the CDR3 is TGTGCCAGCAGCCCCCGGACTAGCGGGGATTCCGGGGAGCTGTTTTTT. Encoded protein: CASSPRTSGDSGELFF.

The rearrangement joins TRBV18 to TRBJ1-4; tentatively, D is TRBD1 (5 bases). CDR3 length equals 14 residues. Trimming cost V 6 bases and J 8 bases, with 16 bases left between them. From germline, CDR1 is KGHSH and CDR2 LQKENI. The CDR3 spells CASSLGGAGEKLFF. The CDR3 DNA sequence: TGTGCCAGCTCCCTGGGCGGGGCTGGCGAAAAACTGTTTTTT.

CDR3 coding DNA: TGCGCCAGCAGCTCGGCAACGAGGGGGGGATTCTCCTACGAGCAGTACTTC. Amino acid sequence: CASSSATRGGFSYEQYF. J is TRBJ2-7 and V is TRBV5-1, with D possibly being TRBD2 (7 bases). The CDR3 totals 17 residues. CDR1 and CDR2 from the germline V gene are SGHRS and YFSETQ. Trimming removed 3 bases from V and 0 bases from J, with 19 bases in between.

This clone was found once. This rearrangement joins TRBV25-1 to TRBJ1-4, with TRBD1 matching over 9 bases. Germline V lookup: CDR1 MGHDK, CDR2 SYGVNS. The CDR3 contains 15 residues. V shed 4 bases, J shed 12 bases, and the junction held 12 bases outside the gene matches. CDR3 protein: CASSVGTGGGEELFF. CDR3 nucleotides: TGTGCCAGCAGTGTAGGCACAGGGGGCGGTGAGGAACTGTTTTTT. The entire variable domain, with the rest obtained from reference TRBV25-1 and TRBJ1-4, is as follows: EADIYQTPRYLVIGTGKKITLECSQTMGHDKMYWYQQDPGMELHLIHYSYGVNSTEKGDLSSESTVSRIRTEHFPLTLESARPSHTSQYLCASSVGTGGGEELFFGSGTQLSVL.

The chain joins TRBV6-1 to TRBJ2-4, with D hard to call. The V and J ends lost 3 bases and 0 bases respectively, with 12 bases between them. The CDR3 is 16 amino acids. Germline CDR1 and CDR2: MNHNS and SASEGT. Written as DNA, the CDR3 is TGTGCCAGCAGTGAGACTCAGACTGCAGCCAAAAACATTCAGTACTTC. Residues: CASSETQTAAKNIQYF.